The rows below give T cell receptor beta chains drawn from one sample of a study of T cells after yellow fever vaccination. TCRdb reanalysed the 5' RACE reads using MiXCR and keeps one entry per CDR3 protein. The profile shows about 240,000 distinct CDR3 sequences, 6.9% of them singletons. Specimen: CD4+ T cells sorted from PBMCs, collected 15 days after the yellow fever booster vaccination. The source is a man between 25 and 39 years old who received the YFV17D yellow fever vaccine. Both conserved end residues are part of each CDR3. The D gene is left open where the match is weak. Some rows mark clone size as missing; the rest say once, few, many or name a class of expanded clone.

clone size: few; V gene: TRBV18; D gene: -; J gene: TRBJ1-1; CDR3 protein: CASSQDPTEAFF; CDR3 DNA: TGTGCCAGCTCTCAAGACCCAACTGAAGCTTTCTTT
clone size: -; V gene: TRBV18; D gene: -; J gene: TRBJ1-1; CDR3 protein: CASSDRTGAFF; CDR3 DNA: TGTGCCAGCTCAGACCGGACCGGGGCTTTCTTT
clone size: many; V gene: TRBV15; D gene: -; J gene: TRBJ2-3; CDR3 protein: CATSRDIGDTQYF; CDR3 DNA: TGTGCCACCAGCAGAGATATCGGAGATACGCAGTATTTT
clone size: -; V gene: TRBV20-1; D gene: -; J gene: TRBJ2-5; CDR3 protein: CSARGSRKGETQYF; CDR3 DNA: TGCAGTGCTAGAGGGTCTAGAAAAGGCGAGACCCAGTACTTC
clone size: -; V gene: TRBV28; D gene: -; J gene: TRBJ2-1; CDR3 protein: CASAGGSYNEQFF; CDR3 DNA: TGTGCCAGCGCTGGGGGCTCCTACAATGAGCAGTTCTTC
clone size: many; V gene: TRBV7-2; D gene: TRBD2; J gene: TRBJ2-7; CDR3 protein: CASSLAALAMDYEQYF; CDR3 DNA: TGTGCCAGCAGCTTAGCGGCACTAGCGATGGACTACGAGCAGTACTTC
clone size: many; V gene: TRBV20-1; D gene: TRBD2; J gene: TRBJ2-7; CDR3 protein: CSARGGSLYEQYF; CDR3 DNA: TGCAGTGCTAGAGGCGGGAGCCTCTACGAGCAGTACTTC
clone size: many; V gene: TRBV18; D gene: -; J gene: TRBJ2-5; CDR3 protein: CASSPVPSVETQYF; CDR3 DNA: TGTGCCAGCTCACCCGTCCCTTCGGTGGAGACCCAGTACTTC
clone size: -; V gene: TRBV9; D gene: -; J gene: TRBJ2-1; CDR3 protein: CASSQVVWSNEQFF; CDR3 DNA: TGTGCCAGCAGCCAAGTGGTATGGAGCAATGAGCAGTTCTTC
clone size: many; V gene: TRBV19; D gene: TRBD1; J gene: TRBJ2-7; CDR3 protein: CASRGQGRSYEQYF; CDR3 DNA: TGTGCCAGTAGGGGACAGGGAAGATCCTACGAGCAGTACTTC
clone size: -; V gene: TRBV5-1; D gene: TRBD2; J gene: TRBJ2-3; CDR3 protein: CASSLVAGSAADTQYF; CDR3 DNA: TGCGCCAGCAGCTTGGTAGCGGGGAGTGCGGCGGATACGCAGTATTTT
clone size: -; V gene: TRBV7-8; D gene: TRBD2; J gene: TRBJ2-2; CDR3 protein: CASLTSGNTGELFF; CDR3 DNA: TGTGCCAGCCTGACTAGCGGGAACACCGGGGAGCTGTTTTTT
clone size: few; V gene: TRBV29-1; D gene: -; J gene: TRBJ2-3; CDR3 protein: CSVSHAHDTQYF; CDR3 DNA: TGCAGCGTAAGCCATGCACACGATACGCAGTATTTT
clone size: few; V gene: TRBV6-6; D gene: -; J gene: TRBJ1-5; CDR3 protein: CASRVWNQPQHF; CDR3 DNA: TGTGCCAGCCGGGTCTGGAATCAGCCCCAGCATTTT
clone size: many; V gene: TRBV6-5; D gene: TRBD1; J gene: TRBJ2-7; CDR3 protein: CASSYRDRGSYEQYF; CDR3 DNA: TGTGCCAGCAGTTACCGGGACAGGGGCTCCTACGAGCAGTACTTC
clone size: many; V gene: TRBV5-4; D gene: -; J gene: TRBJ1-2; CDR3 protein: CASSFTGYTF; CDR3 DNA: TGTGCCAGCAGCTTTACCGGCTACACCTTC
clone size: few; V gene: TRBV29-1; D gene: TRBD2; J gene: TRBJ2-2; CDR3 protein: CSVAGGQNTGELFF; CDR3 DNA: TGCAGCGTGGCGGGAGGACAGAACACCGGGGAGCTGTTTTTT
clone size: few; V gene: TRBV7-9; D gene: -; J gene: TRBJ2-7; CDR3 protein: CASSLAGVGRGVYEQYF; CDR3 DNA: TGTGCCAGCAGCTTAGCCGGTGTTGGCAGGGGCGTTTACGAGCAGTACTTC
clone size: -; V gene: TRBV19; D gene: TRBD2; J gene: TRBJ2-2; CDR3 protein: CASSSSGRTGGELFF; CDR3 DNA: TGTGCCAGTAGCTCTAGCGGGAGGACAGGCGGGGAGCTGTTTTTT
clone size: -; V gene: TRBV11-3; D gene: TRBD1; J gene: TRBJ1-1; CDR3 protein: CASSVQGDNTEAFF; CDR3 DNA: TGTGCCAGCAGTGTTCAGGGGGACAACACTGAAGCTTTCTTT
clone size: few; V gene: TRBV6-5; D gene: -; J gene: TRBJ1-1; CDR3 protein: CASSYSGSGTEAFF; CDR3 DNA: TGTGCCAGCAGTTACTCGGGGTCGGGCACTGAAGCTTTCTTT
clone size: few; V gene: TRBV20-1; D gene: TRBD2; J gene: TRBJ2-5; CDR3 protein: CSAELGGSRKETQYF; CDR3 DNA: TGCAGTGCCGAACTGGGCGGGAGTCGGAAAGAGACCCAGTACTTC
clone size: -; V gene: TRBV18; D gene: TRBD2; J gene: TRBJ2-5; CDR3 protein: CASSKTGGVAETQYF; CDR3 DNA: TGTGCCAGCTCAAAAACGGGAGGGGTTGCAGAGACCCAGTACTTC
clone size: -; V gene: TRBV5-6; D gene: TRBD2; J gene: TRBJ2-7; CDR3 protein: CASSPRSGRSLRSDEQYF; CDR3 DNA: TGTGCCAGCAGCCCCCGGAGCGGGAGATCTCTAAGGTCAGATGAGCAGTACTTC
clone size: many; V gene: TRBV27; D gene: TRBD2; J gene: TRBJ2-1; CDR3 protein: CATRGGGRARNEQFF; CDR3 DNA: TGTGCCACCAGAGGAGGCGGGAGGGCCAGGAATGAGCAGTTCTTC
clone size: few; V gene: TRBV6-2/TRBV6-3; D gene: -; J gene: TRBJ2-1; CDR3 protein: CASSYNPRVNEQFF; CDR3 DNA: TGTGCCAGCAGTTACAATCCCAGGGTCAATGAGCAGTTCTTC
clone size: -; V gene: TRBV5-1; D gene: -; J gene: TRBJ2-7; CDR3 protein: CASSLAVGVTYEQYF; CDR3 DNA: TGCGCCAGCAGCTTGGCGGTGGGGGTGACCTACGAGCAGTACTTC
clone size: few; V gene: TRBV24-1; D gene: TRBD2; J gene: TRBJ2-1; CDR3 protein: CATTEAGGGNEQFF; CDR3 DNA: TGTGCCACCACCGAGGCGGGGGGGGGCAATGAGCAGTTCTTC
clone size: many; V gene: TRBV18; D gene: -; J gene: TRBJ1-1; CDR3 protein: CASSPPEGLYTEAFF; CDR3 DNA: TGTGCCAGCTCACCACCGGAGGGGCTGTACACTGAAGCTTTCTTT
clone size: few; V gene: TRBV7-2; D gene: -; J gene: TRBJ2-3; CDR3 protein: CASIPTQGFADTQYF; CDR3 DNA: TGTGCCAGCATCCCAACCCAGGGTTTCGCAGATACGCAGTATTTT
clone size: few; V gene: TRBV12-3/TRBV12-4; D gene: TRBD2; J gene: TRBJ2-2; CDR3 protein: CASSHQTSGTGELFF; CDR3 DNA: TGTGCCAGCAGCCACCAGACTAGCGGCACCGGGGAGCTGTTTTTT
clone size: -; V gene: TRBV4-2; D gene: -; J gene: TRBJ2-3; CDR3 protein: CASSQGLATDTQYF; CDR3 DNA: TGTGCCAGCAGCCAAGGGTTAGCGACAGATACGCAGTATTTT
clone size: many; V gene: TRBV5-6; D gene: TRBD1; J gene: TRBJ2-7; CDR3 protein: CASSFGTVTYEQYF; CDR3 DNA: TGTGCCAGCAGCTTTGGGACAGTTACCTACGAGCAGTACTTC
clone size: many; V gene: TRBV20-1; D gene: -; J gene: TRBJ2-7; CDR3 protein: CSAEPGPNKREQYF; CDR3 DNA: TGCAGTGCTGAACCGGGACCGAATAAGCGCGAGCAGTACTTC
clone size: many; V gene: TRBV5-1; D gene: TRBD1; J gene: TRBJ2-7; CDR3 protein: CASKTTGGPYEQYF; CDR3 DNA: TGCGCCAGCAAGACGACAGGGGGGCCCTACGAGCAGTACTTC
clone size: few; V gene: TRBV20-1; D gene: TRBD2; J gene: TRBJ2-1; CDR3 protein: CSAPRGGNNEQFF; CDR3 DNA: TGCAGTGCCCCCCGGGGGGGGAACAATGAGCAGTTCTTC
clone size: -; V gene: TRBV6-5; D gene: -; J gene: TRBJ2-3; CDR3 protein: CAPDTQYF; CDR3 DNA: TGTGCACCGGATACGCAGTATTTT
clone size: many; V gene: TRBV6-5; D gene: TRBD1; J gene: TRBJ2-7; CDR3 protein: CASSLTGTGPYEQYF; CDR3 DNA: TGTGCCAGCAGTTTGACCGGGACAGGGCCCTACGAGCAGTACTTC
clone size: few; V gene: TRBV9; D gene: -; J gene: TRBJ2-5; CDR3 protein: CASSVNVGSEGETQYF; CDR3 DNA: TGTGCCAGCAGCGTAAACGTAGGGTCAGAGGGAGAGACCCAGTACTTC
clone size: many; V gene: TRBV5-6; D gene: -; J gene: TRBJ2-5; CDR3 protein: CASSRLPEGTQYF; CDR3 DNA: TGTGCCAGCAGCCGACTCCCGGAAGGGACCCAGTACTTC
clone size: few; V gene: TRBV5-4; D gene: TRBD2; J gene: TRBJ2-1; CDR3 protein: CASSVRVLAVYNEQFF; CDR3 DNA: TGTGCCAGCAGTGTTCGTGTACTAGCGGTTTACAATGAGCAGTTCTTC
clone size: -; V gene: TRBV11-3; D gene: -; J gene: TRBJ2-3; CDR3 protein: CASSPKGGTDTQYF; CDR3 DNA: TGTGCCAGCAGCCCTAAAGGGGGCACAGATACGCAGTATTTT
clone size: -; V gene: TRBV15; D gene: TRBD2; J gene: TRBJ2-3; CDR3 protein: CATSRGTSARTDTQYF; CDR3 DNA: TGTGCCACCAGCAGAGGGACTAGCGCACGCACAGATACGCAGTATTTT
clone size: few; V gene: TRBV9; D gene: -; J gene: TRBJ2-4; CDR3 protein: CASSAESSKNIQYF; CDR3 DNA: TGTGCCAGCAGCGCTGAATCCTCCAAAAACATTCAGTACTTC
clone size: few; V gene: TRBV3-1; D gene: -; J gene: TRBJ2-1; CDR3 protein: CASSHVLVNEQFF; CDR3 DNA: TGTGCCAGCAGCCACGTTCTTGTTAATGAGCAGTTCTTC
clone size: -; V gene: TRBV7-7; D gene: -; J gene: TRBJ2-5; CDR3 protein: CASSLHGRDPQYF; CDR3 DNA: TGTGCTAGCAGCTTACATGGCAGGGACCCCCAGTACTTC
clone size: many; V gene: TRBV19; D gene: -; J gene: TRBJ2-6; CDR3 protein: CASSMKSDWISGANVLTF; CDR3 DNA: TGTGCCAGTAGTATGAAGTCAGACTGGATCTCTGGGGCCAACGTCCTGACTTTC
clone size: -; V gene: TRBV20-1; D gene: TRBD2; J gene: TRBJ2-3; CDR3 protein: CSARGSKSGRGTDTQYF; CDR3 DNA: TGCAGTGCTAGAGGCTCCAAGAGCGGGAGAGGCACAGATACGCAGTATTTT
clone size: many; V gene: TRBV4-3; D gene: -; J gene: TRBJ2-7; CDR3 protein: CASSQDLRTPTGQYF; CDR3 DNA: TGCGCCAGCAGCCAAGATCTACGGACGCCCACGGGGCAGTACTTC
clone size: many; V gene: TRBV9; D gene: -; J gene: TRBJ2-1; CDR3 protein: CASSGRWGAVYNEQFF; CDR3 DNA: TGTGCCAGCAGCGGTAGGTGGGGGGCTGTTTACAATGAGCAGTTCTTC
clone size: few; V gene: TRBV12-5; D gene: TRBD2; J gene: TRBJ2-3; CDR3 protein: CASGRGGRDTQYF; CDR3 DNA: TGTGCTAGTGGTCGCGGGGGAAGGGATACGCAGTATTTT